These 32 T cell receptor beta chains were sequenced from one sample in a study of shared T cell receptors in the human thymus. Profiled with immunoSEQ multiplex PCR; TCRdb holds only in-frame clones, not every one. The sample includes hundreds of thousands of clones, roughly 88% of them seen just once. Separately, the same data were catalogued under a study of human thymus T cells.

Sequencing input: thymocytes. Receptors originate from a boy younger than two with a congenital heart defect.

This CDR3 is CASSLGGETYNEQFF. The CDR3 DNA reads as TGTGCCAGCAGTTTAGGGGGGGAGACCTACAATGAGCAGTTCTTC. The chain employs TRBV27 and TRBJ2-1; 7 bases map to TRBD2. The germline CDR1 and CDR2 sequences are MNHEY and SMNVEV (reference sequence). The V and J ends lost 2 bases and 2 bases, in that order; junction bases with no gene match: 3. This CDR3 has 15 residues.

CDR3: CSVLAHRGGTESSYEQYF. CDR3 coding DNA: TGCAGCGTCCTGGCCCACAGGGGGGGTACCGAGAGCTCCTACGAGCAGTACTTC. The chain joins TRBV29-1 to TRBJ2-7; possibly TRBD1 for D (8 bases). CDR3 length: 18 amino acids. In germline, CDR1 is SQVTM, CDR2 ANQGSEA. Trimming left V 6 bases short and J 0 bases short, with 27 bases between.

The V call is TRBV29-1, the J call TRBJ2-5; 7 bases align to TRBD1. The CDR3 runs to 12 residues. The ends lost 7 bases at V and 6 bases at J; junction bases unmatched: 8. The V gene's germline CDR1 is SQVTM and CDR2 ANQGSEA. CDR3 DNA sequence: TGCAGCGGGGCGACAGGGAGAAAGACCCAGTACTTC. It translates to CSGATGRKTQYF.

The rearrangement uses TRBV7-2 and TRBJ2-4; a weak D match, TRBD1 (6 bases). Germline CDR1 is SGHTA and CDR2 is FQGNSA. This CDR3 region has 15 residues. V lost 5 bases and J 4 bases, leaving 15 bases between the germline ends. The DNA for the CDR3 is TGTGCCAGCAGCCCCCAGGGGCCCCCAAAAAACATTCAGTACTTC. Protein: CASSPQGPPKNIQYF.

The chain combines TRBV7-2 with TRBJ2-1, with D unresolved. Germline values: CDR1 SGHTA, CDR2 FQGNSA. Trimming left V 2 bases short and J 8 bases short, with 10 bases between. The CDR3 consists of 13 residues. The CDR3: CASSLPSLYEQFF. CDR3 DNA sequence: TGTGCCAGCAGCTTACCTAGTTTATATGAGCAGTTCTTC.

The CDR3 sequence is CASSPRDSGRGAKNIQYF. CDR3 bases: TGTGCCAGCAGCCCTCGGGATAGCGGGAGGGGGGCCAAAAACATTCAGTACTTC. The V gene is TRBV27, the J gene TRBJ2-4; 11 nucleotides agree with TRBD2. This CDR3 is built from 18 residues. Per the germline V gene, CDR1 is MNHEY and CDR2 is SMNVEV (reference sequence). V dropped 6 bases and J dropped 1; count of bases not matched to a gene: 11.

The chain links TRBV6-6 to TRBJ2-3; 8 nucleotides match TRBD2. CDR3 size: 13 residues. V gave up 11 bases and J gave up 3 bases; unmatched junction bases: 7. Germline lookup yields CDR1 MNHNY and CDR2 SVGAGI (reference sequence). The CDR3 sequence: CALGGGGTDTQYF. CDR3 DNA sequence: TGTGCCCTCGGGGGGGGCGGTACAGATACGCAGTATTTT.

The chain couples TRBV27 to TRBJ2-7; 8 nucleotides line up with TRBD2. The CDR3 runs 12 residues. Germline V gene sequence: CDR1 MNHEY, CDR2 SMNVEV (reference sequence). J lost 6 bases, V lost 6 bases, and 4 bases had no gene match. CDR3 sequence: CASRPAGGEQYF. In nucleotides, the CDR3 is TGTGCCAGCAGACCCGCGGGAGGCGAGCAGTACTTC.

V gene TRBV14 combines with J gene TRBJ2-7, with TRBD1 identical over 8 bases. Germline V CDR1 and CDR2: SGHDN, FVKESK. CDR3 length equals 14 residues. J lost 5 bases, V lost 0 bases, and 3 bases had no gene match. This chain's CDR3 is CASSQEDRAHEQYF. The CDR3 nucleotides are TGTGCCAGCAGCCAAGAGGACAGGGCCCACGAGCAGTACTTC.

This clone was observed a few times. V usage is TRBV5-6 and J usage is TRBJ2-7; 9 bases agree with TRBD1. In germline, CDR1 is SGHDT, CDR2 YYEEEE. This CDR3 has 15 residues. Germline trimming cut 4 bases from V and 5 bases from J; bases unmatched to any gene: 10. In DNA form, the CDR3 reads TGTGCCAGCAGCCCCCGGGACAGGGTTCTCGACGAGCAGTACTTC. This sequence encodes CASSPRDRVLDEQYF.

The chain couples TRBV14 to TRBJ2-1, with TRBD2 as a possible D gene (5 bases). Germline V CDR1 and CDR2: SGHDN, FVKESK. The CDR3 runs 17 residues. The V end lost 1 base, the J end lost 8 bases, and 21 bases lay between the germline ends. The CDR3 sequence: CASSQGGLPPGWDEQFF. CDR3 DNA: TGTGCCAGCAGCCAAGGGGGTTTGCCCCCGGGATGGGATGAGCAGTTCTTC.

As for this clone: Mismatch with germline at one junction end may stem from a read error. V is TRBV4-3 and J is TRBJ2-7, with 8 bases that match TRBD1. The CDR3 is 15 amino acids. The germline CDR1 and CDR2 sequences are LGHNA and YSLEER. The CDR3 DNA sequence: TGCGCCAGCAGCCAAGAAGCAGGGGGCGATTACGAGCAGCACTTC. Encoded protein: CASSQEAGGDYEQHF.

The chain couples TRBV5-1 to TRBJ2-5; 8 bases agree with TRBD2. The trim removed 2 bases at V and 2 bases at J, leaving 8 bases unmatched. Germline assignment: CDR1 SGHRS and CDR2 YFSETQ. The CDR3 has 16 residues. The CDR3 spells CASSFPGGVAQETQYF. In DNA, the CDR3 is TGCGCCAGCAGCTTTCCGGGAGGGGTTGCTCAAGAGACCCAGTACTTC.

V gene TRBV19 combines with J gene TRBJ2-7; 9 bases are shared with TRBD2. V gave up 4 bases and J gave up 0 bases; unmatched junction bases: 4. Germline CDR1 is LNHDA and CDR2 is SQIVND (reference sequence). The CDR3 has 15 amino acids. The CDR3 nucleotides read TGTGCCAGTAGTACGGATAGCGGGAGCTCCTACGAGCAGTACTTC. It is translated as CASSTDSGSSYEQYF.

The J gene is TRBJ2-7, the V gene TRBV4-2, with 9 bases that match TRBD2. There are 17 residues in the CDR3. The J segment lost 5 bases and the V segment lost 1 base, leaving 12 bases of the junction unmatched. Germline CDR1 reads LGHNA; CDR2 reads YNFKEQ. The CDR3 region is CASSQGEIGAGGDEQYF. The CDR3 DNA is TGTGCCAGCAGCCAAGGGGAGATAGGAGCGGGAGGCGACGAGCAGTACTTC.

A single count supports this clone. The rearrangement uses TRBV5-6 and TRBJ2-1; 12 bases are shared with TRBD2. Germline V gene data show CDR1 as SGHDT and CDR2 as YYEEEE. CDR3 length: 18 residues. The ends lost 4 bases at V and 4 bases at J; junction bases unmatched: 12. The CDR3 DNA follows: TGTGCCAGCAGCCCCGCACGGCGGCTAGCGGGAGGGTACAATGAGCAGTTCTTC. Translated, it gives CASSPARRLAGGYNEQFF.

The CDR3 nucleotides read TGTGCCATCCGGCGGGACGGGGAGCTGTTTTTT. Translated, it gives CAIRRDGELFF. The chain employs TRBV10-3 and TRBJ2-2; tentative D call: TRBD2 (6 bases). Trimming shortened V by 8 bases and J by 7 bases, and 8 bases separated the two germline ends. Germline values: CDR1 ENHRY, CDR2 SYGVKD. This CDR3 has 11 amino acids.

V gene TRBV27 combines with J gene TRBJ2-3; 9 bases line up with TRBD1. CDR3 length equals 15 residues. Looked up from germline, CDR1 is MNHEY and CDR2 is SMNVEV (reference sequence). Trimming took 5 bases from V and 4 from J; bases not matched to a gene: 7. The CDR3 region is CASSLGTGYPDTQYF. Here the CDR3 DNA reads TGTGCCAGCAGTCTAGGGACAGGGTACCCAGATACGCAGTATTTT.

In this sample, this clone turned up once. This rearrangement joins TRBV11-2 to TRBJ2-7; TRBD2 agrees at 12 bases. J lost 0 bases, V lost 4 bases, and 4 bases had no gene match. CDR1 and CDR2 from the germline V gene are SGHAT and FQNNGV. The CDR3 is made up of 16 amino acids. The CDR3 here is CASSSRTSGTSYEQYF. The CDR3 DNA follows: TGTGCCAGCAGCTCTAGGACTAGCGGGACCTCCTACGAGCAGTACTTC.

Only one count was recorded for this clone. The V gene is TRBV25-1, the J gene TRBJ2-3; D not certain. The CDR3 has 14 residues. Germline V CDR1 and CDR2: MGHDK, SYGVNS. The V and J ends lost 5 bases and 0 bases respectively, with 9 bases between them. As DNA, the CDR3 is TGTGCCAGCAGTTGCAGCGATAGCACAGATACGCAGTATTTT. Its protein is CASSCSDSTDTQYF. The full variable domain, completed using reference TRBV25-1 and TRBJ2-3, is EADIYQTPRYLVIGTGKKITLECSQTMGHDKMYWYQQDPGMELHLIHYSYGVNSTEKGDLSSESTVSRIRTEHFPLTLESARPSHTSQYLCASSCSDSTDTQYFGPGTRLTVL.

The chain couples TRBV10-3 to TRBJ2-5; possibly TRBD2 for D (6 bases). The CDR3 sequence is 12 residues long. Germline V gene lookup returns CDR1 ENHRY and CDR2 SYGVKD. V dropped 8 bases and J dropped 5 bases, with 12 bases sitting between them. The CDR3 is CAIASEGETQYF. CDR3 nucleotide sequence: TGTGCCATCGCTAGCGAGGGGGAGACCCAGTACTTC.

The chain employs TRBV5-4 and TRBJ2-1, with a weak D call TRBD2 (6 bases). CDR1 and CDR2 (germline): SGHNT, YYREEE (reference sequence). This CDR3 region has 15 residues. Trimming shortened V by 4 bases and J by 6 bases, and 17 bases separated the two germline ends. The CDR3 coding sequence is TGTGCCAGCAGCCCCCTGGGACTGAACCCCAATGAGCAGTTCTTC. This translates into CASSPLGLNPNEQFF.

This rearrangement joins TRBV5-1 to TRBJ2-3; TRBD2 might be the D (6 bases). Germline V gene lookup returns CDR1 SGHRS and CDR2 YFSETQ. This CDR3 region has 15 residues. The V end was cut by 1 base, the J end by 2 bases, with 11 bases between. The DNA for the CDR3 is TGCGCCAGCAGCTTGCCGGGAGCTGTCACAGATACGCAGTATTTT. Translating gives CASSLPGAVTDTQYF.

The V call is TRBV11-3, the J call TRBJ2-2; TRBD1 aligns across 9 bases. J was trimmed by 3 bases and V by 3 bases; bases with no gene match: 2. The length of the CDR3 is 15 residues. CDR1 SGHNT and CDR2 YENEEA come from the germline V gene. Here the CDR3 DNA reads TGTGCCAGCAGCTTGACAGGGGGGGACACCGGGGAGCTGTTTTTT. Encoded protein: CASSLTGGDTGELFF.

V gene TRBV29-1 combines with J gene TRBJ2-7; D may be TRBD1 (6 bases). V was pared by 7 bases and J by 3 bases, with 10 bases between. Per the germline V gene, CDR1 is SQVTM and CDR2 is ANQGSEA. The CDR3 covers 11 residues. Here the CDR3 reads CSARTDYEQYF. The DNA of the CDR3 is TGCAGCGCCCGGACAGACTACGAGCAGTACTTC.

V usage is TRBV28 and J usage is TRBJ2-1, with 7 bases aligning to TRBD2. The trim removed 6 bases at V and 4 bases at J, leaving 6 bases unmatched. CDR3 length: 14 residues. Germline V gene lookup returns CDR1 MDHEN and CDR2 SYDVKM. The DNA of the CDR3 is TGTGCCAGCAGCCCGGGACTACCTTACAATGAGCAGTTCTTC. Amino acid sequence: CASSPGLPYNEQFF.

The chain is built from TRBV5-1 and TRBJ2-7; D not resolved. V gave up 0 bases and J gave up 6 bases, with 16 bases separating them. The CDR3 covers 15 residues. Germline values: CDR1 SGHRS, CDR2 YFSETQ. CDR3: CASSLVGRTAAEQYF. The CDR3 DNA is TGCGCCAGCAGCTTGGTTGGCAGAACAGCTGCCGAGCAGTACTTC.

This CDR3 reads CASSLEQANEKLFF. The CDR3 region has the DNA TGTGCCAGCAGCTTAGAACAGGCTAATGAAAAACTGTTTTTT. The rearrangement uses TRBV7-2 and TRBJ1-4; D is perhaps TRBD1 (5 bases). CDR1 is SGHTA, CDR2 FQGNSA, per germline. There are 14 residues in the CDR3. Trimming took off 1 base at V and 3 bases at J, with 6 bases between the two ends.

This clone was picked up one time. This chain uses TRBV11-2 with TRBJ1-1, with D perhaps matching TRBD1 (5 bases). With 1 base removed from V and 4 bases from J, the gap between germline ends came to 22 bases. This CDR3 has 18 residues. Per the germline V gene, CDR1 is SGHAT and CDR2 is FQNNGV. CDR3 residues: CASSLAPPWGRGVTEAFF. As DNA, the CDR3 is TGTGCCAGCAGCTTAGCCCCCCCCTGGGGCCGGGGGGTCACTGAAGCTTTCTTT.

This clone was seen just once. The V gene is TRBV11-2, the J gene TRBJ2-2; a possible D gene is TRBD2 (5 bases). From germline, CDR1 is SGHAT and CDR2 FQNNGV. V was pared by 3 bases and J by 5 bases, with 13 bases between. The CDR3 sequence is 15 residues long. The CDR3 sequence is CASSLAHPGTGELFF. The CDR3 DNA reads TGTGCCAGCAGCTTGGCCCACCCGGGGACCGGGGAGCTGTTTTTT.

In the case of this clone: The junction departs from the called germline gene at one end, perhaps through a read error. In DNA form, the CDR3 reads TGTGCCTGGAGTGTAGGAGATTGGCGGGAGGTTGACTTC. Translating gives CAWSVGDWREVDF. The chain couples TRBV30 to TRBJ2-7, with TRBD2 matching over 8 bases. The CDR3 runs 13 residues. Germline CDR1 and CDR2: GTSNPN and SVGIG (reference sequence).

Written as DNA, the CDR3 is TGTGCCAGCAGCCAAGATCCGGCTAGCGGGAGGTGGGAGCAGTACTTC. Its translation is CASSQDPASGRWEQYF. This chain uses TRBV4-2 with TRBJ2-7, with 11 positions matching TRBD2. Losses at the gene ends were 0 bases for V and 7 bases for J; bases not matched to a gene: 8. CDR3 size: 16 residues. CDR1 and CDR2 (germline): LGHNA, YNFKEQ.